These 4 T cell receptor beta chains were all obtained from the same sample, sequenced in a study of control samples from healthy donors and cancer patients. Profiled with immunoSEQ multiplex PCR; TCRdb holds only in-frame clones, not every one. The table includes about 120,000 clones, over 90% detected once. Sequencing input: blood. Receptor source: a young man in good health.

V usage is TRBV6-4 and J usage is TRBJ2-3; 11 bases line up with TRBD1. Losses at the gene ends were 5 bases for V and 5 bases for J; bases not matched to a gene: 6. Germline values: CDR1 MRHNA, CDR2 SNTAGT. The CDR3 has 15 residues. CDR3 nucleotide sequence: TGTGCCAGCAGTCCTAGGGACAGGGGGAGAGATACGCAGTATTTT. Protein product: CASSPRDRGRDTQYF.

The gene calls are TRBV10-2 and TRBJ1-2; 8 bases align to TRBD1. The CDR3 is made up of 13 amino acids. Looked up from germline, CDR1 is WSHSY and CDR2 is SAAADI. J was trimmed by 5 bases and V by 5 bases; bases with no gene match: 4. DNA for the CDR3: TGCGCCAGCAGTTGGGACAGGAATTATGGCTACACCTTC. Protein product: CASSWDRNYGYTF.

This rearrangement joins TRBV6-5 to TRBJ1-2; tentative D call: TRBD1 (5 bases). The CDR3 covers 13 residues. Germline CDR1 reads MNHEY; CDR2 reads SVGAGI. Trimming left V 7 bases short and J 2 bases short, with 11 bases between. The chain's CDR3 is CASTPGRNYGYTF. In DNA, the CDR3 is TGTGCCAGCACCCCGGGACGGAACTATGGCTACACCTTC.

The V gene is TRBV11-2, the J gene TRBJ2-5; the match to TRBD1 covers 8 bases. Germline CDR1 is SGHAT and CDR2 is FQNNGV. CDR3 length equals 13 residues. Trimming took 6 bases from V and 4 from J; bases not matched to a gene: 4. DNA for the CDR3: TGTGCCAGCAGTACCGACAGGGGAGAGACCCAGTACTTC. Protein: CASSTDRGETQYF.